This passage covers 25 T cell receptor beta chains from one sample sequenced in a study of blood T cells in healthy people across ages. A sample-barcoded 5' primer and a J-beta primer mix were used in a second PCR of roughly 6 to 11 cycles. TCRdb passed the 5' RACE reads through MiXCR, listing each CDR3 protein once. The table lists 800,000 to 1,300,000 distinct CDR3 sequences, around 27% of them singletons. These same records also appear under a second study, on T cells of mothers and their children.

The sample was blood. The receptors stem from a girl aged 2-15 years in good health.

The chain joins TRBV2 to TRBJ2-1; TRBD2 matches at 12 bases. This CDR3 spans 14 amino acids. The V segment lost 7 bases and the J segment 4 bases; nucleotides outside the gene matches: 2. Germline CDR1 SNHLY, CDR2 FYNNEI. CDR3 bases: TGTGCCAGCACGGGACTAGCGGGTTACAATGAGCAGTTCTTC. It yields the protein CASTGLAGYNEQFF.

This clonotype was counted a few times. The CDR3 DNA sequence: TGTGCCACCAATCGAAGGGGGCCGAACACTGAAGCTTTCTTT. It translates to CATNRRGPNTEAFF. V gene TRBV12-3 or TRBV12-4 combines with J gene TRBJ1-1, with 7 bases aligning to TRBD1. CDR3 length: 14 amino acids. The J segment lost 1 base and the V segment lost 10 bases, leaving 9 bases of the junction unmatched.

This clonotype occurred a few times. The chain links TRBV28 to TRBJ2-3; 12 positions match TRBD1. V lost 4 bases, J lost 1 base, and 3 bases stayed unmatched. The CDR3 loop spans 16 amino acids. Germline CDR1 is MDHEN and CDR2 is SYDVKM. CDR3 bases: TGTGCCAGCAGTTACGGGGACAGGGGGCGCACAGATACGCAGTATTTT. Its protein is CASSYGDRGRTDTQYF.

With regard to this clonotype: A much larger clone lies one base from this, so it may be a read error. CDR3 residues: CASSLAGQGRGTGGLFF. In nucleotides, the CDR3 is TGCGCCAGCAGCTTGGCCGGACAGGGTCGTGGAACCGGGGGGCTGTTTTTT. V is TRBV5-1 and J is TRBJ2-2, with 8 bases identical to TRBD1. CDR1 SGHRS and CDR2 YFSETQ come from the germline V gene. This CDR3 spans 17 amino acids. Looking up the rest from reference TRBV5-1 and TRBJ2-2 gives the full variable domain: KAGVTQTPRYLIKTRGQQVTLSCSPISGHRSVSWYQQTPGQGLQFLFEYFSETQRNKGNFPGRFSGRQFSNSRSEMNVSTLELGDSALYLCASSLAGQGRGTGGLFFGEGSRLTVL.

Only one count was recorded for this clonotype. The chain uses TRBV7-2 and TRBJ2-5, with 7 bases matching TRBD2. V shed 1 base, J shed 4 bases, and the junction held 12 bases outside the gene matches. Germline lookup yields CDR1 SGHTA and CDR2 FQGNSA. CDR3 length: 17 residues. The CDR3 DNA is TGTGCCAGCAGCTTAGTTCCGGGGGGTCGTTTTGGAGAGACCCAGTACTTC. It yields the protein CASSLVPGGRFGETQYF.

There are a few counts of this clonotype. The genes are TRBV29-1 and TRBJ1-2, with unresolved D. Trimming stripped 2 bases from V and 8 bases from J, with 9 bases between. There are 11 residues in the CDR3. Germline-derived CDR1 and CDR2 are SQVTM and ANQGSEA. The DNA for the CDR3 is TGCAGCGTTGAATTTGGGGAGGGCTACACCTTC. It encodes CSVEFGEGYTF.

Only a few counts were recorded for this clonotype. The V and J genes are TRBV13 and TRBJ1-4; D is undetermined. The germline V gene encodes CDR1 PRHDT and CDR2 FYEKMQ (reference sequence). The CDR3 is 14 amino acids. V lost 7 bases and J 0 bases, leaving 9 bases between the germline ends. The CDR3 DNA sequence: TGTGCCAGCAACAACGGTGCAACTAATGAAAAACTGTTTTTT. It encodes CASNNGATNEKLFF.

The chain links TRBV7-9 to TRBJ1-1; 9 bases match TRBD1. The CDR3 totals 13 residues. CDR1 and CDR2 (germline): SEHNR, FQNEAQ (reference sequence). V was clipped by 5 bases and J by 11 bases; unmatched bases: 9. The CDR3 sequence is CASSPPAGTGAFF. Written as DNA, the CDR3 is TGTGCCAGCAGCCCCCCAGCCGGGACAGGGGCTTTCTTT.

J is TRBJ2-5 and V is TRBV10-3, with D possibly matching TRBD1 (5 bases). Judging by the DNA end, TRBJ2-7 fits better; the J call may be wrong. Germline V lookup: CDR1 ENHRY, CDR2 SYGVKD. The CDR3 loop spans 13 amino acids. The CDR3 DNA is TGTGCCATCTCAAACGTCCTAGGGGTCGAGCAGTACTTC. Translated, it gives CAISNVLGVEQYF.

The rearrangement uses TRBV6-1 and TRBJ2-5, with a weak D call TRBD1 (6 bases). V was pared by 5 bases and J by 5 bases, with 18 bases between. Germline CDR1 and CDR2: MNHNS and SASEGT. The CDR3 consists of 15 residues. The CDR3 region has the DNA TGTGCCAGCAGTAACAGCCCAGGGGTTGGGGAGACCCAGTACTTC. Its translation: CASSNSPGVGETQYF.

As regards this clonotype: At one end, the junction sequence differs from germline, possibly due to a read error. This chain joins TRBV7-6 and TRBJ2-6; D gene unclear. The CDR3 totals 17 residues. The V gene's germline CDR1 is SGHVS and CDR2 FNYEAQ. CDR3 region: CVSSLDVSSSGANVLTF. The CDR3 DNA reads as TGTGTCAGCAGCTTAGATGTCTCCTCCTCTGGGGCCAACGTCCTGACTTTC.

This clonotype has ten or more counts. The V call is TRBV4-3, the J call TRBJ1-1; weak D call: TRBD1 (5 bases). The CDR3 totals 16 residues. Trimming removed 0 bases at V and 4 bases at J, with 15 bases between. Germline lookup yields CDR1 LGHNA and CDR2 YSLEER. CDR3 region: CASSQDKLGEGTEAFF. CDR3 in DNA: TGCGCCAGCAGCCAAGATAAATTAGGGGAAGGCACTGAAGCTTTCTTT.

V gene TRBV19 combines with J gene TRBJ2-4; a weak D match, TRBD2 (6 bases). CDR3 size: 13 residues. With 4 bases removed from V and 5 bases from J, the gap between germline ends came to 9 bases. CDR1 and CDR2 from the germline V gene are LNHDA and SQIVND (reference sequence). CDR3 sequence reads: CASSSGIENIQYF. CDR3 DNA: TGTGCCAGTAGTAGCGGGATTGAAAACATTCAGTACTTC.

This clonotype was seen more than once but under ten times. The chain couples TRBV7-9 to TRBJ2-5, with a possible D match to TRBD2 (7 bases). The CDR3 length is 17 residues. CDR1 and CDR2 from the germline V gene are SEHNR and FQNEAQ (reference sequence). Trimming stripped 5 bases from V and 5 bases from J, with 24 bases between. The CDR3 nucleotides read TGTGCCAGCAGCCAGGGGAGCGGGACCGGACCTGTGGAGACCCAGTACTTC. Its translation is CASSQGSGTGPVETQYF.

This clonotype appeared many times. In DNA form, the CDR3 reads TGTGCCAGCAGCTTTGCCGGCGGTTGGGAGACCCAGTACTTC. It specifies CASSFAGGWETQYF. V usage is TRBV14 and J usage is TRBJ2-5; unclear D gene. The germline CDR1 and CDR2 sequences are SGHDN and FVKESK. The V and J ends lost 5 bases and 5 bases respectively, with 15 bases between them. The CDR3 length is 14 residues. The entire variable domain, with the rest obtained from reference TRBV14 and TRBJ2-5, is as follows: EAGVTQFPSHSVIEKGQTVTLRCDPISGHDNLYWYRRVMGKEIKFLLHFVKESKQDESGMPNNRFLAERTGGTYSTLKVQPAELEDSGVYFCASSFAGGWETQYFGPGTRLLVL.

There are a few counts of this clonotype. V is TRBV29-1 and J is TRBJ2-5; TRBD1 matches 10 bases. Unmatched junction bases numbered 7, after V lost 4 bases and J lost 5 bases. The CDR3 covers 14 residues. CDR1 is SQVTM and CDR2 is ANQGSEA in the germline V gene. CDR3 in DNA: TGCAGCGTTGTGACAGGGGGCTTAGGGGAGACCCAGTACTTC. Protein: CSVVTGGLGETQYF.

J is TRBJ1-4 and V is TRBV6-1; a weak D match, TRBD1 (5 bases). Germline V gives CDR1 MNHNS, CDR2 SASEGT. V shed 2 bases and J shed 11 bases, with 18 bases lying between them. This CDR3 has 15 amino acids. CDR3 residues: CASSESGSRGEKLFF. In DNA form, the CDR3 reads TGTGCCAGCAGTGAAAGTGGGTCACGGGGGGAGAAACTGTTTTTT.

The CDR3 nucleotides read TGTGCCAGCAGTCGGACAGGGCCGAACACCGGGGAGCTGTTTTTT. Translating gives CASSRTGPNTGELFF. The gene calls are TRBV6-2 or TRBV6-3 and TRBJ2-2; TRBD1 matches at 8 bases. Germline V lookup: CDR1 MNHEY, CDR2 SVGEGT. J lost 0 bases, V lost 5 bases, and 2 bases had no gene match. This CDR3 has 15 amino acids.

There are a few counts of this clonotype. In nucleotides, the CDR3 is TGTGCCAGCAGTCCGTACGGGGGCCCTAACTACGAGCAGTACTTC. Translated: CASSPYGGPNYEQYF. The chain carries TRBV28 and TRBJ2-7, with D perhaps given as TRBD1 or TRBD2 (6 bases each). The CDR3 covers 15 residues. The germline CDR1 and CDR2 sequences are MDHEN and SYDVKM. V was trimmed by 5 bases and J by 3 bases, leaving 17 bases between them.

This sequence joins TRBV12-5 and TRBJ2-5; 7 nucleotides align to TRBD2. With V trimmed by 7 bases and J by 3 bases, 11 bases remained unmatched. CDR1 and CDR2 from the germline V gene are LGHNT and FRNRAP. The CDR3 runs to 15 residues. The CDR3 region is CASAQNAGVEETQYF. CDR3 DNA sequence: TGTGCTAGTGCCCAAAATGCGGGGGTCGAAGAGACCCAGTACTTC.

This clonotype has a handful of counts. This chain's CDR3 is CASIQGRERVEQFF. The CDR3 DNA follows: TGTGCCAGCATCCAGGGGCGGGAGCGGGTTGAGCAGTTCTTC. The V gene is TRBV7-2, the J gene TRBJ2-1, with a possible D match to TRBD2 (7 bases). This CDR3 has 14 residues. V was pared by 7 bases and J by 9 bases, with 19 bases between. Germline-derived CDR1 and CDR2 are SGHTA and FQGNSA. Based on the CDR3 plus reference TRBV7-2 and TRBJ2-1, the full variable domain is GAGVSQSPSNKVTEKGKDVELRCDPISGHTALYWYRQSLGQGLEFLIYFQGNSAPDKSGLPSDRFSAERTGGSVSTLTIQRTQQEDSAVYLCASIQGRERVEQFFGPGTRLTVL.

V and J are TRBV27 and TRBJ2-7, with D possibly matching TRBD2 (6 bases). Germline CDR1 MNHEY, CDR2 SMNVEV (reference sequence). CDR3 length: 13 amino acids. The V end was cut by 5 bases, the J end by 3 bases, with 11 bases between. The CDR3 DNA follows: TGTGCCAGCAGTCGAGGGACTTACTACGAGCAGTACTTC. Translated, it gives CASSRGTYYEQYF.

J is TRBJ2-5 and V is TRBV20-1, with D unclear. V was pared by 0 bases and J by 1 base, with 9 bases between. CDR3 length equals 14 residues. The germline V gene encodes CDR1 DFQATT and CDR2 SNEGSKA (reference sequence). This CDR3 is CSARDHLLQETQYF. In DNA, the CDR3 is TGCAGTGCTAGAGACCACCTTCTCCAAGAGACCCAGTACTTC.

This clonotype was seen more than once but under ten times. The chain carries TRBV14 and TRBJ2-1; D perhaps matches TRBD2 (5 bases). Germline CDR1 SGHDN, CDR2 FVKESK. The CDR3 runs 14 residues. The V end was cut by 1 base, the J end by 6 bases, with 10 bases between. The CDR3 sequence: CASSQGRGSNEQFF. In nucleotides, the CDR3 is TGTGCCAGCAGCCAAGGTCGGGGTTCCAATGAGCAGTTCTTC. Full variable domain (remainder filled in from reference TRBV14 and TRBJ2-1): EAGVTQFPSHSVIEKGQTVTLRCDPISGHDNLYWYRRVMGKEIKFLLHFVKESKQDESGMPNNRFLAERTGGTYSTLKVQPAELEDSGVYFCASSQGRGSNEQFFGPGTRLTVL.

This chain uses TRBV27 with TRBJ2-5, with a weak D call TRBD2 (6 bases). With the DNA end fitting TRBJ2-1 better, the J assignment may be wrong. Germline values: CDR1 MNHEY, CDR2 SMNVEV (reference sequence). This CDR3 is 13 amino acids long. The CDR3 region has the DNA TGTGCCAGCAGTTACGGGACTCGGAATGAGCAGTTCTTC. It translates to CASSYGTRNEQFF.